This T cell receptor beta chain is drawn from a study of patients and donors after allogeneic stem cell transplantation. V dropped 10 bases and J dropped 0 bases, with 13 bases sitting between them. Per the germline V gene, CDR1 is SEHNR and CDR2 is FQNEAQ (reference sequence). The CDR3 spans 14 residues. TCRdb ran MiXCR on the RT-PCR reads and lists one entry per CDR3 protein. The sample holds about 400,000 distinct CDR3 sequences, more than 15% seen once. This clonotype has just a few counts. The receptor comes from a human donor who was either an allogeneic HSCT recipient or a stem cell or donor lymphocyte infusion donor (not recorded which). It is not recorded whose cells these are; they may come from a transplant donor. What was sequenced was blood, either unsorted or a sorted T cell fraction (not recorded which). The chain links TRBV7-9 to TRBJ1-5; D gene uncertain. CDR3 coding DNA: TGTGCCACCACGGACGGAGATAGCAATCAGCCCCAGCATTTT. Translating it yields CATTDGDSNQPQHF.